The source of this T cell receptor beta chain is a study of shared clonotypes between healthy human individuals. As for the study in general: Three CD4 naive, three CD4 memory, two CD8 naive and one CD8 memory plate were used per donor. General study results and limits: Naive subsets generally exceeded memory subsets in estimated richness.

Study processing details: There were no quality scores in the junction-only immunoSEQ sequences, so filtering differed. Generated by immunoSEQ multiplex PCR, the TCRdb table keeps only in-frame clones and is missing some. V, J and clone size derive from that table, while D and trimming were established from the DNA sequence. The sample lists roughly 2,300,000 clones, around 90% occurring once. Comments on this clone: Its cognate antigen is unknown.

Trimming removed 2 bases from V and 2 bases from J, with 10 bases in between. The germline CDR1 and CDR2 sequences are MGHDK and SYGVNS. The CDR3 runs 14 residues. The sequence was obtained from a man between 18 and 29 years old in good health. Some clones in this sample may be carry-over from other donors' samples. Input material: naive CD4+ T cells from PBMCs. The subset is: CD45RA+ positively selected. The chain recombines TRBV25-1 with TRBJ2-7; D may be TRBD2 (5 bases). As DNA, the CDR3 is TGTGCCAGCAGTGAACTGGGAGTCGCCTACGAGCAGTACTTC. It encodes CASSELGVAYEQYF.